This T cell receptor (beta chain) is drawn from a study of blood T cell repertoires in COVID-19. Study summary: Samples representing acute and convalescent COVID-19 were sourced from the United States, Italy and Spain.

With V trimmed by 3 bases and J by 1 base, 2 bases remained unmatched. The CDR3 is made up of 14 amino acids. Germline lookup yields CDR1 DFQATT and CDR2 SNEGSKA (reference sequence). TCRdb's copy holds only in-frame clones and misses some; the assay was immunoSEQ multiplex PCR. The sample holds some 200,000 clones, about 85% seen once. Specimen: peripheral blood. The rearrangement links TRBV20-1 to TRBJ2-3; 9 nucleotides line up with TRBD2. The sequence came from a woman older than 75 in a cohort sampled during active or convalescent COVID-19. The CDR3 loop is CSASRTSGTDTQYF. Here the CDR3 DNA reads TGCAGTGCTAGTCGGACTAGCGGCACAGATACGCAGTATTTT.